This T cell receptor (beta chain) was recovered during a study of regulatory T cells in long-lasting Graves disease. Arm-PCR with iRepertoire HTBI primers amplified the CDR3 regions for these TCR beta libraries. TCRdb re-called the multiplex PCR reads through MiXCR, storing one row per CDR3 protein. The repertoire has hundreds of thousands of distinct CDR3 sequences, 15% to 20% of them found once; the top ten carry around 12%. This clonotype was seen repeatedly, ten times or more. The V and J ends lost 5 bases and 3 bases respectively, with 18 bases between them. Germline V gene sequence: CDR1 SGHRS, CDR2 YFSETQ. This CDR3 contains 15 residues. Time point denoted: newly diagnosed GD, antithyroid drugs for less than 3 months. PBMC RNA served as the TCR library source. The sample was also reused in another study, on T cells in Graves' hyperthyroidism and ophthalmopathy.

The specimen was peripheral blood mononuclear cells (PBMCs), collected at new diagnosis, from a patient treated with antithyroid drugs. The chain recombines TRBV5-1 with TRBJ2-7; the D is unclear. The TCR originated in a man between 18 and 29 years old with Graves disease. The CDR3 DNA is TGCGCCAGCAGAAAAACAACCGATCCTTACTACGAGCAGTACTTC. Residues: CASRKTTDPYYEQYF.